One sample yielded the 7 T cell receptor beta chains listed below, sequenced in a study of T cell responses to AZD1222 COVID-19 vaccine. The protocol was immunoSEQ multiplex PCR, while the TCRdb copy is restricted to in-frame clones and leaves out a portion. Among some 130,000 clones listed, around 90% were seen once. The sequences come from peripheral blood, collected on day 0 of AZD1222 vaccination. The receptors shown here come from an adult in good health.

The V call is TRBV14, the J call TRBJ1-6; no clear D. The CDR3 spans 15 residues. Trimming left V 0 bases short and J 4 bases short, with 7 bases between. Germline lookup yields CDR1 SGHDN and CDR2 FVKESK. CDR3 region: CASSQDDRYNSPLHF. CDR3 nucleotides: TGTGCCAGCAGCCAAGACGACCGATATAATTCACCCCTCCACTTT.

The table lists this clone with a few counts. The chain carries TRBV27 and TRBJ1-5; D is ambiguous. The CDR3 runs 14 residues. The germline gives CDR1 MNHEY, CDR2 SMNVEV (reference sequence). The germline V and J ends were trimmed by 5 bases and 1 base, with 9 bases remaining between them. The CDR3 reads CASSPRGSNQPQHF. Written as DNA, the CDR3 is TGTGCCAGCAGTCCCCGGGGAAGCAATCAGCCCCAGCATTTT.

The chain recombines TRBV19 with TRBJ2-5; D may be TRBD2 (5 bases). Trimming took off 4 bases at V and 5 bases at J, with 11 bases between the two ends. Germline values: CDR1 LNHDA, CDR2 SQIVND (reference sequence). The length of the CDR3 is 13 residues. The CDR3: CASSSRGRETQYF. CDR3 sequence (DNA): TGTGCCAGTAGTAGCCGGGGAAGGGAGACCCAGTACTTC.

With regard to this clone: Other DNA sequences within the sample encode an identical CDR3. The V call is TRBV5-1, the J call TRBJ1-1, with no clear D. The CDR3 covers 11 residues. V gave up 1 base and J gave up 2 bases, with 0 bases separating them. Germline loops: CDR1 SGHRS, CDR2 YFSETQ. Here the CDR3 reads CASSLNTEAFF. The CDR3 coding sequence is TGCGCCAGCAGCTTGAACACTGAAGCTTTCTTT.

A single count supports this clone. The CDR3 loop reads CASSPRTGNNEQFF. The CDR3 DNA is TGTGCCAGCAGCCCCCGGACTGGGAACAATGAGCAGTTCTTC. The chain employs TRBV11-2 and TRBJ2-1; TRBD2 might be the D (5 bases). The CDR3 contains 14 residues. Germline V gene sequence: CDR1 SGHAT, CDR2 FQNNGV. V lost 5 bases and J 5 bases, leaving 13 bases between the germline ends.

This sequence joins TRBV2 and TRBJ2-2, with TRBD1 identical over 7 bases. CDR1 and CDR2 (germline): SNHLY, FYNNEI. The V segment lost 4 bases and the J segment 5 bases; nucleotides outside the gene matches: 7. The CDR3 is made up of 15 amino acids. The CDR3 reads CASSVFQGVTGELFF. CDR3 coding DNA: TGTGCCAGCAGTGTTTTTCAGGGGGTTACCGGGGAGCTGTTTTTT.

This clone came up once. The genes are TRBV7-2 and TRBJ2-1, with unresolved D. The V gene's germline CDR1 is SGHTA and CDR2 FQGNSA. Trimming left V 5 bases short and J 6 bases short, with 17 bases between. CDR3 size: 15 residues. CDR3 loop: CASSTRPPRLNEQFF. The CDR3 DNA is TGTGCCAGCAGCACCCGTCCCCCTAGACTCAATGAGCAGTTCTTC.